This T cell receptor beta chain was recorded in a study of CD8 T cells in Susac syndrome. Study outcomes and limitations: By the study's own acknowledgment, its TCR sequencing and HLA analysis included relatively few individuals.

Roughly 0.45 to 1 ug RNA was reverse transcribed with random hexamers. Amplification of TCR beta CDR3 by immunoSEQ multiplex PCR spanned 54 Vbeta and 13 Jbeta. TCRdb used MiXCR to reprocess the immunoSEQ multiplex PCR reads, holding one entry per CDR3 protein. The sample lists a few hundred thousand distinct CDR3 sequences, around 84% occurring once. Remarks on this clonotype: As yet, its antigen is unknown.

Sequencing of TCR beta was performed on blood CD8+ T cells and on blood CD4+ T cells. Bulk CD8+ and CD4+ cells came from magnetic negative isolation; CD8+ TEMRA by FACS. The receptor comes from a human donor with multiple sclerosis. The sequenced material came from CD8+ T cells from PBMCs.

Here the CDR3 reads CSALRMTNYGYTF. Written as DNA, the CDR3 is TGCAGCGCCCTCAGGATGACTAACTATGGCTACACCTTC. The chain employs TRBV29-1 and TRBJ1-2; D is undetermined. The CDR3 spans 13 residues. The V gene lost 7 bases and the J gene lost 0 bases, with 12 bases spanning the gap. Germline values: CDR1 SQVTM, CDR2 ANQGSEA.